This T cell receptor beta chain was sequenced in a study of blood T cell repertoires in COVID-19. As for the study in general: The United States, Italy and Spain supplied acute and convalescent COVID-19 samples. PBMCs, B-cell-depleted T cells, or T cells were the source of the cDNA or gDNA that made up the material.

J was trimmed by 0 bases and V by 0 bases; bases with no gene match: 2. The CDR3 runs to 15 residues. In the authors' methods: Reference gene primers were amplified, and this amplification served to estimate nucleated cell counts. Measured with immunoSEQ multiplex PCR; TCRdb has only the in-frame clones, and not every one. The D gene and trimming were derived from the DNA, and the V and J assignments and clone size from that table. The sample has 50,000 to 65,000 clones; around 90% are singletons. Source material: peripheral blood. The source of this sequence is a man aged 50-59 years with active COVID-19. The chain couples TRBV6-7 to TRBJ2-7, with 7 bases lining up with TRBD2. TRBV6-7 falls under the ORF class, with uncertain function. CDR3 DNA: TGTGCCAGCAGTTACTCTGAGCGGGGCTCCTACGAGCAGTACTTC. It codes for CASSYSERGSYEQYF.